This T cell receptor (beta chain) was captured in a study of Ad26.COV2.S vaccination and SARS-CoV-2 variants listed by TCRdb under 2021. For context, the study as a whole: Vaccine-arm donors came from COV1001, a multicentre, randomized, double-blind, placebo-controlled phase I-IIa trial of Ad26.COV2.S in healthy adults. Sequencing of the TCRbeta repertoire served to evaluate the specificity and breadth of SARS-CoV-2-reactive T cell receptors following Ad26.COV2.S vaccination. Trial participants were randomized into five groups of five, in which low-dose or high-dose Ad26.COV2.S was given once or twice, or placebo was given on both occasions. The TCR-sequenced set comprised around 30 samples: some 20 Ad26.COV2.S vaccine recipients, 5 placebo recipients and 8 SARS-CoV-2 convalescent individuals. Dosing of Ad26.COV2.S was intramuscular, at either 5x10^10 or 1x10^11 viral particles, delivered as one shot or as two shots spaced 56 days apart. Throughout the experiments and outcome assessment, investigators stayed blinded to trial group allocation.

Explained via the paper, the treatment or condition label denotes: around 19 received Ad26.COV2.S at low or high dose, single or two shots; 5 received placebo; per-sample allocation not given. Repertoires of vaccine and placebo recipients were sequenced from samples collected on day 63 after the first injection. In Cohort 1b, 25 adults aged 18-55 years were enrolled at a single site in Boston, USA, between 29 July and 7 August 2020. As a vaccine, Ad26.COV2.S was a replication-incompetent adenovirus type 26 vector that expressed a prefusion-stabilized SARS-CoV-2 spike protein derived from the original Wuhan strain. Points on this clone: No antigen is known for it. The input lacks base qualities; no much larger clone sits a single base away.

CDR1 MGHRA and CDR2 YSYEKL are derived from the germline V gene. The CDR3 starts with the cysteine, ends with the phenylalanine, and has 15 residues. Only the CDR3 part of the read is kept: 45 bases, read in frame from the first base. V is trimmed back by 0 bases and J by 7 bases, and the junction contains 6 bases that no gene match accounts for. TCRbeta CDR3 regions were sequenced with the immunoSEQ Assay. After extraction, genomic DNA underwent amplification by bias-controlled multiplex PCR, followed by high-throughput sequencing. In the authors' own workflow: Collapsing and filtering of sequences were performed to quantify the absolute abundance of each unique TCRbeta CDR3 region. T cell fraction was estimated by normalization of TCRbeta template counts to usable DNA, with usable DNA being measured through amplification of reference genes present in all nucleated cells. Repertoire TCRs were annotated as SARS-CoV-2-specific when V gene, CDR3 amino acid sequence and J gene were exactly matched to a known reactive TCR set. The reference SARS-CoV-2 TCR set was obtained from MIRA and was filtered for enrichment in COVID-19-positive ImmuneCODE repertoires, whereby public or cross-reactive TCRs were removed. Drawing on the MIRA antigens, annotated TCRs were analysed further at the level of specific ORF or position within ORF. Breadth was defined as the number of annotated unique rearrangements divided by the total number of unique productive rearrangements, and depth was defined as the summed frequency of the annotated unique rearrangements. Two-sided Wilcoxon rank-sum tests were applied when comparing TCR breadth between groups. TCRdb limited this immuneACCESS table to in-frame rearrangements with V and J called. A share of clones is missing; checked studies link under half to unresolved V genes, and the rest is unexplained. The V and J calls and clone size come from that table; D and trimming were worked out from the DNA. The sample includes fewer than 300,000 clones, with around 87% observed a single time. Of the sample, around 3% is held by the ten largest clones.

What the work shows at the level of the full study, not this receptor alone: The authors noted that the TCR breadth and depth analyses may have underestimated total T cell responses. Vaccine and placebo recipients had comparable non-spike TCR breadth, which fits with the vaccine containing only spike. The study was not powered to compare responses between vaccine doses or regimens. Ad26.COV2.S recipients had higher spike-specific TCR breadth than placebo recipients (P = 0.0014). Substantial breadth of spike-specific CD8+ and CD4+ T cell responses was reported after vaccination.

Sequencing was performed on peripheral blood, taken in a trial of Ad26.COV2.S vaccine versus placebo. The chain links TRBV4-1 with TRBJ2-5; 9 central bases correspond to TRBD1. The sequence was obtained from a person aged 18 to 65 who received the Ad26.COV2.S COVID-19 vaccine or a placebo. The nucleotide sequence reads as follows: TGCGCCAGCAGCCAAGACACCGGGACAGGGTGGACCCAGTACTTC. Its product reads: CASSQDTGTGWTQYF.